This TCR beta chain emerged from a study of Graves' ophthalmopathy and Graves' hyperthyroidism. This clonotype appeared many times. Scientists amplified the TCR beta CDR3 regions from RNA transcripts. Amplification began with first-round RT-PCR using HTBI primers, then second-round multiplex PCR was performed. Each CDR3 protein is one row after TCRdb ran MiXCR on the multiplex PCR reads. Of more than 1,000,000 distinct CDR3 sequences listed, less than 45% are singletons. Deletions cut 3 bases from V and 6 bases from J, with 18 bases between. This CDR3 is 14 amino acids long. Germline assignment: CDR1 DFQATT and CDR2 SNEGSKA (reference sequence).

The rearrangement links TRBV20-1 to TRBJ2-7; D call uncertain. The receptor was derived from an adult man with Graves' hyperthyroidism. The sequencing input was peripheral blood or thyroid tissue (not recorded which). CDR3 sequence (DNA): TGCAGTGCTAGGCCAGCCGAATCCCCCCGCGAGCAGTACTTC. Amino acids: CSARPAESPREQYF.